Listed below are T cell receptor beta chains from one sample, sequenced in a study of blood T cell repertoires in COVID-19. Clones were read by immunoSEQ multiplex PCR, and TCRdb kept only the in-frame ones, dropping some. This sample has approximately 92,000 clones, with over 80% found just once. The sequencing sample was made of peripheral blood. The source of these receptors is a man between 65 and 85 years old with active or convalescent COVID-19. Each CDR3 is given with its conserved first and last residue. A D gene is named only where the DNA matches it firmly. Part of the rows lack a size; the others show once, few, many or a class for expanded clones.

D	V	size	J	DNA	CDR3
TRBD1	TRBV2	.	TRBJ2-7	TGTGCCAGCCGACAGGGCGCCTACGAGCAGTACTTC	CASRQGAYEQYF
.	TRBV5-1	.	TRBJ2-1	TGCGCCAGCAGCGTAGGCCGTTTCTCGGTCGGGAATGAGCAGTTCTTC	CASSVGRFSVGNEQFF
.	TRBV7-2	.	TRBJ1-2	TGTGCCAGCAGCTTAGATGACTATTATGGCTACACCTTC	CASSLDDYYGYTF
.	TRBV5-6	.	TRBJ1-1	TGTGCCAGCCGAACACTGAACACTGAAGCTTTCTTT	CASRTLNTEAFF
.	TRBV7-2	.	TRBJ2-3	TGTGCCAGCAGCGTTCAGACAGATACGCAGTATTTT	CASSVQTDTQYF
.	TRBV7-6	.	TRBJ1-3	TGTGCCAGCAGCTTAGCCCCCCCCGGGAACTCTGGAAACACCATATATTTT	CASSLAPPGNSGNTIYF
.	TRBV2	.	TRBJ1-4	TGTGCCAGCAGTGAGGTCAGGGAGGGCGAAAAACTGTTTTTT	CASSEVREGEKLFF
TRBD2	TRBV2	once	TRBJ2-2	TGTGCCAGCAGCCTTACTAGCGGGGGTCCCCACACCGGGGAGCTGTTTTTT	CASSLTSGGPHTGELFF
TRBD2	TRBV3-1/TRBV3-2	.	TRBJ2-1	TGTGCCAGCAGCCAAGATAGGGCTAGCGGGGGATTCTACAATGAGCAGTTCTTC	CASSQDRASGGFYNEQFF
.	TRBV28	.	TRBJ2-5	TGTGCCAGCAACAAACAGGGTATCCAAGAGACCCAGTACTTC	CASNKQGIQETQYF
.	TRBV15	.	TRBJ1-4	TGTGCCACCAGCAGTCCCCAGGGCAGAGCTAATGAAAAACTGTTTTTT	CATSSPQGRANEKLFF
TRBD2	TRBV7-2	.	TRBJ2-3	TGTGCCAGCAGCCAAGGGACTAGCGGGGGGCCCCGAGGAGATACGCAGTATTTT	CASSQGTSGGPRGDTQYF
.	TRBV5-1	.	TRBJ2-2	TGCGCCAGCAGCTTGGTCCCCCAGGGAATGGTCACCGGGGAGCTGTTTTTT	CASSLVPQGMVTGELFF
TRBD1	TRBV9	.	TRBJ1-2	TGTGCCAGCAGCGGAGGACCGGGACAGGGTCACTATGGCTACACCTTC	CASSGGPGQGHYGYTF
TRBD1	TRBV7-9	.	TRBJ2-2	TGTGCCAGCAGCACGAACATAGGGACAGCCTTAAACACCGGGGAGCTGTTTTTT	CASSTNIGTALNTGELFF
.	TRBV18	.	TRBJ1-1	TGTGCCAGCTCCCAAGGGGGGGATGAAGCTTTCTTT	CASSQGGDEAFF
TRBD1	TRBV24-1	.	TRBJ1-1	TGTGCCACCAGTATGTCAGGGGGCACTGAAGCTTTCTTT	CATSMSGGTEAFF
.	TRBV7-2	.	TRBJ2-1	TGTGCCAGCAGCTTATCTAGGGGGAATGAGCAGTTCTTC	CASSLSRGNEQFF
.	TRBV6-1	few	TRBJ1-5	TGTGCCAGCAGTGAAGCGGGAGGACGAGATCAGCCCCAGCATTTT	CASSEAGGRDQPQHF
.	TRBV7-2	.	TRBJ1-6	TGTGCCAGCAGCAATAGCAGGGTTAGCTCCTATAATTCACCCCTCCACTTT	CASSNSRVSSYNSPLHF
TRBD1	TRBV18	.	TRBJ1-2	TGTGCCAGCTCACCAATGGGACAGGGTACTGATGGCTACACCTTC	CASSPMGQGTDGYTF
.	TRBV6-5	.	TRBJ1-1	TGTGCCAGCAGTTATAACAGTGTAATGAACACTGAAGCTTTCTTT	CASSYNSVMNTEAFF
.	TRBV3-1/TRBV3-2	.	TRBJ2-2	TGTGCCAGCAGCCCGGATGTAGGGACTCGGAGCGGGGAGCTGTTTTTT	CASSPDVGTRSGELFF
.	TRBV9	once	TRBJ1-3	TGTGCCAGCAGCCCGAGACAGGACGGAAACACCATATATTTT	CASSPRQDGNTIYF
.	TRBV18	.	TRBJ1-3	TGTGCCAGCTCACCACAGCGGACGCGAAGCTCTGGAAACACCATATATTTT	CASSPQRTRSSGNTIYF
TRBD1	TRBV29-1	once	TRBJ1-4	TGCAGCGTTGGCGGGACAGGGGGAAGTTTGGCTAATGAAAAACTGTTTTTT	CSVGGTGGSLANEKLFF
.	TRBV20-1	.	TRBJ1-4	TGCAGTGCTAGCAGACAGGAAAAACTGTTTTTT	CSASRQEKLFF
.	TRBV11-2	.	TRBJ1-4	TGTGCCAGCAGCAATGGCGGGGGGGGCTATGAAAAACTGTTTTTT	CASSNGGGGYEKLFF
.	TRBV28	.	TRBJ2-7	TGTGCCAGCAGTTTGGGGGGGGCAGAGACATCCTACGAGCAGTACTTC	CASSLGGAETSYEQYF
TRBD1	TRBV6-6	.	TRBJ2-3	TGTGCCAGCAGTGACCGGGACAGGGTTACAGATACGCAGTATTTT	CASSDRDRVTDTQYF
.	TRBV5-1	.	TRBJ2-3	TGCGCCAGCAGCTTGGACTTCCGCACAGATACGCAGTATTTT	CASSLDFRTDTQYF
TRBD1	TRBV3-1/TRBV3-2	.	TRBJ1-2	TGTGCCAGCAGCCGCCCCGGACAGGAAGCTAACTATGGCTACACCTTC	CASSRPGQEANYGYTF
TRBD1	TRBV6-5	.	TRBJ1-1	TGTGCCAGCAAACAGGGGATGAACACTGAAGCTTTCTTT	CASKQGMNTEAFF
.	TRBV7-2	.	TRBJ2-2	TGTGCCAGCAGCTTATATAGCGCCGCGAACACCGGGGAGCTGTTTTTT	CASSLYSAANTGELFF
.	TRBV6-5	once	TRBJ1-6	TGTGCCAGCAGTTCGGGACACCCCGGGTCACCCCTCCACTTT	CASSSGHPGSPLHF
.	TRBV6-1	.	TRBJ1-3	TGTGCCAGCAGTGTTCGGGGGGCCGGACCCGGAAACACCATATATTTT	CASSVRGAGPGNTIYF
.	TRBV6-4	.	TRBJ2-6	TGTGCCAGCAGTGACTCTCCCGGGTCTGGGGCCAACGTCCTGACTTTC	CASSDSPGSGANVLTF
.	TRBV29-1	.	TRBJ1-1	TGCAGCGTTGTACGGGGGGCGACCATGAACACTGAAGCTTTCTTT	CSVVRGATMNTEAFF
TRBD1	TRBV7-8	.	TRBJ2-3	TGTGCCAGCAGCACGACAGGGGGCACAGATACGCAGTATTTT	CASSTTGGTDTQYF
.	TRBV27	.	TRBJ2-5	TGTGCCAGCAGTACAACGGGCCAAAGCGGCGGGACCCAGTACTTC	CASSTTGQSGGTQYF
TRBD1	TRBV7-2	.	TRBJ1-2	TGTGCCAGCAGCTTGACCTCAGGGGGCGTCTATGGCTACACCTTC	CASSLTSGGVYGYTF
TRBD2	TRBV6-5	once	TRBJ2-1	TGTGCCAGCAGCCGGCTAGCGGGGGGGCCGAATGAGCAGTTCTTC	CASSRLAGGPNEQFF
.	TRBV28	.	TRBJ2-7	TGTGCCAGCCGGCCGGGTTCCTACGAGCAGTACTTC	CASRPGSYEQYF
.	TRBV9	.	TRBJ1-4	TGTGCCAGCAGCGTGAGGGATGCGGTGGTATTGAATGAAAAACTGTTTTTT	CASSVRDAVVLNEKLFF
TRBD2	TRBV3-1/TRBV3-2	.	TRBJ2-3	TGTGCCAGCAGCCAAGTCAACGCGGGGGGTTCAGATACGCAGTATTTT	CASSQVNAGGSDTQYF
TRBD1	TRBV30	.	TRBJ2-6	TGTGCCTGGAGTGTACTTAGGACAGGAGTTATCTCTGGGGCCAACGTCCTGACTTTC	CAWSVLRTGVISGANVLTF
.	TRBV5-1	.	TRBJ1-2	TGCGCCAGCAGCTTAACCGGGAACAATGGCTACACCTTC	CASSLTGNNGYTF
TRBD1	TRBV6-1	.	TRBJ2-3	TGTGCCAGCAGTGAAAGGGGGACAGGCACGCAGTATTTT	CASSERGTGTQYF
.	TRBV6-2/TRBV6-3	.	TRBJ1-3	TGTGCCAGCAGTGACCAACCAGGGGACTCTGGAAACACCATATATTTT	CASSDQPGDSGNTIYF
.	TRBV2	few	TRBJ2-7	TGTGCCAGCAGCGCGGACAGACTAACCTCCTACGAGCAGTACTTC	CASSADRLTSYEQYF